This entry lists 29 T cell receptor beta chains sequenced from one sample in a study of beta chain features in type 1 diabetes. General study points: Moderate but significant shortening of TCRB CDR3s was recorded in all four CD4+ subsets from Type 1 diabetes patients.

As every portion of the isolated RNA was reverse transcribed, the sequencing read expressed TCRB transcripts. Using immunoSEQ multiplex PCR, the repertoire was profiled, and TCRdb retains in-frame clones only, with some absent. The sample consists of approximately 120,000 clones, around 15% of them appearing once. These TCRs' antigens remain unknown. The specimen was central memory CD4+ T cells from blood. The origin of the receptors is a man aged 18 to 35 with type 1 diabetes.

This clone was seen ten or more times. V and J are TRBV7-2 and TRBJ1-1; the D gene is possibly TRBD1 (5 bases). CDR3 length: 15 residues. In germline, CDR1 is SGHTA, CDR2 FQGNSA. With 1 base removed from V and 0 bases from J, the gap between germline ends came to 9 bases. The CDR3 here is CASSLVLGLNTEAFF. The CDR3 bases are TGTGCCAGCAGCTTAGTTTTGGGGCTGAACACTGAAGCTTTCTTT. Based on the CDR3 plus reference TRBV7-2 and TRBJ1-1, the full variable domain is GAGVSQSPSNKVTEKGKDVELRCDPISGHTALYWYRQSLGQGLEFLIYFQGNSAPDKSGLPSDRFSAERTGGSVSTLTIQRTQQEDSAVYLCASSLVLGLNTEAFFGQGTRLTVV.

In its sample, this clone was seen a few times. The rearrangement uses TRBV10-3 and TRBJ1-1; D not certain. The V end lost 0 bases, the J end lost 7 bases, and 6 bases lay between the germline ends. CDR3 length: 12 residues. Germline V gene sequence: CDR1 ENHRY, CDR2 SYGVKD. The CDR3 coding sequence is TGTGCCATCAGTGAGTCGACGGATGAAGCTTTCTTT. It is translated as CAISESTDEAFF.

The V gene is TRBV29-1, the J gene TRBJ2-3; 9 bases match TRBD1. The trim removed 7 bases at V and 2 bases at J, leaving 7 bases unmatched. The germline V gene has CDR1 SQVTM and CDR2 ANQGSEA. The length of the CDR3 is 14 residues. The CDR3 DNA follows: TGCAGCGGGGCACAGGGGGCCTTCACAGATACGCAGTATTTT. This gives the protein CSGAQGAFTDTQYF.

This clone showed up many times. The chain joins TRBV7-2 to TRBJ2-1, with D possibly TRBD2 on 6 matching bases. CDR1 and CDR2 from the germline V gene are SGHTA and FQGNSA. Trimming took 1 base from V and 4 from J, leaving 8 bases between them. This CDR3 spans 14 amino acids. The CDR3 nucleotides are TGTGCCAGCAGCTTAGGACTAGATTACAATGAGCAGTTCTTC. The encoded protein is CASSLGLDYNEQFF. Drawing the rest from reference TRBV7-2 and TRBJ2-1, the complete variable domain is GAGVSQSPSNKVTEKGKDVELRCDPISGHTALYWYRQSLGQGLEFLIYFQGNSAPDKSGLPSDRFSAERTGGSVSTLTIQRTQQEDSAVYLCASSLGLDYNEQFFGPGTRLTVL.

The J gene is TRBJ1-5, the V gene TRBV7-9; 7 positions match TRBD1. The CDR3 sequence is 13 residues long. Trimming at V came to 4 bases and at J to 11 bases, leaving 8 bases not matched to a gene. Germline V gene lookup returns CDR1 SEHNR and CDR2 FQNEAQ (reference sequence). The CDR3 spells CASSYTGAGAQHF. In nucleotides, the CDR3 is TGTGCCAGCAGCTACACAGGGGCTGGGGCCCAGCATTTT.

The chain has TRBV7-9 and TRBJ1-6; D might be TRBD1 (5 bases). The CDR3 is made up of 15 amino acids. The V end lost 1 base, the J end lost 6 bases, and 10 bases lay between the germline ends. Germline lookup yields CDR1 SEHNR and CDR2 FQNEAQ (reference sequence). This CDR3 is CASSLGQNPNSPLHF. The CDR3 bases are TGTGCCAGCAGCTTAGGACAGAATCCTAATTCACCCCTCCACTTT.

In its sample, this clone was seen a few times. The rearrangement uses TRBV29-1 and TRBJ2-1, with 9 bases identical to TRBD2. Germline V gives CDR1 SQVTM, CDR2 ANQGSEA. This CDR3 is built from 15 residues. Trimming cost V 0 bases and J 6 bases; bases outside gene matches: 6. DNA of the CDR3: TGCAGCGTTGAAGAGAGGGCGGGAGGGATCAATGAGCAGTTCTTC. Its translation: CSVEERAGGINEQFF.

This clone was detected a few times. The V call is TRBV5-4, the J call TRBJ2-3, with TRBD1 matching 8 bases. Germline V gene sequence: CDR1 SGHNT, CDR2 YYREEE (reference sequence). V gave up 4 bases and J gave up 2 bases; unmatched junction bases: 6. The CDR3 is 15 amino acids. CDR3 sequence reads: CASSLGQAFTDTQYF. Here the CDR3 DNA reads TGTGCCAGCAGCCTGGGACAGGCCTTCACAGATACGCAGTATTTT.

The gene calls are TRBV5-1 and TRBJ1-6; TRBD1 matches 9 bases. V lost 4 bases to trimming and J lost 7 bases; unmatched junction nucleotides: 3. Per the germline V gene, CDR1 is SGHRS and CDR2 is YFSETQ. This CDR3 has 14 residues. Written as DNA, the CDR3 is TGCGCCAGCAGCGTAGGACAGGGGAATTCACCCCTCCACTTT. It is translated as CASSVGQGNSPLHF.

This clone was counted between two and nine times. V and J are TRBV4-2 and TRBJ2-1; 10 bases align to TRBD2. The CDR3 extends over 18 amino acids. Germline-derived CDR1 and CDR2 are LGHNA and YNFKEQ. J gave up 7 bases and V 0 bases, and 12 bases lay outside the gene matches. The DNA of the CDR3 is TGTGCCAGCAGCCAAGATCCTAGCGGGAGTATGTCACCGAATGAGCAGTTCTTC. Its translation is CASSQDPSGSMSPNEQFF.

The sample holds a few counts of this clone. The CDR3 loop reads CASMTRAKNIQYF. The CDR3 DNA sequence: TGTGCCAGCATGACAAGGGCCAAAAACATTCAGTACTTC. The chain joins TRBV6-5 to TRBJ2-4; no definite D call. Trimming stripped 7 bases from V and 1 base from J, with 8 bases between. Germline CDR1 reads MNHEY; CDR2 reads SVGAGI. The CDR3 consists of 13 residues.

This chain links TRBV18 with TRBJ2-7; D unclear. Trimming stripped 0 bases from V and 3 bases from J, with 6 bases between. The CDR3 runs to 13 residues. CDR1 and CDR2 (germline): KGHSH, LQKENI. CDR3 region: CASSPPTNYEQYF. The CDR3 DNA is TGTGCCAGCTCACCACCGACCAACTACGAGCAGTACTTC. Full variable domain (rest looked up from reference TRBV18 and TRBJ2-7): NAGVMQNPRHLVRRRGQEARLRCSPMKGHSHVYWYRQLPEEGLKFMVYLQKENIIDESGMPKERFSAEFPKEGPSILRIQQVVRGDSAAYFCASSPPTNYEQYFGPGTRLTVT.

The rearrangement links TRBV10-1 to TRBJ1-3, with TRBD1 identical over 11 bases. The CDR3 spans 17 residues. CDR1 and CDR2 from the germline V gene are WNHNN and SYGVQD (reference sequence). The CDR3 DNA follows: TGCGCGGTTCGTGAGGACAGGGGGCGAAGCACTGGAAACACCATATATTTT. It is translated as CAVREDRGRSTGNTIYF.

The V and J genes are TRBV4-2 and TRBJ2-1; tentatively, D is TRBD2 (5 bases). The length of the CDR3 is 16 residues. V shed 0 bases and J shed 6 bases, with 15 bases lying between them. From germline, CDR1 is LGHNA and CDR2 YNFKEQ. The DNA for the CDR3 is TGTGCCAGCAGCCAAGATCTTAACGGGGTAATCAATGAGCAGTTCTTC. This encodes CASSQDLNGVINEQFF.

V usage is TRBV5-1 and J usage is TRBJ2-5; 9 positions match TRBD2. Germline trimming cut 4 bases from V and 5 bases from J; bases unmatched to any gene: 12. Looked up from germline, CDR1 is SGHRS and CDR2 is YFSETQ. This CDR3 contains 16 residues. The CDR3 is CASSLLSGSVMETQYF. CDR3 coding DNA: TGCGCCAGCAGCCTTCTTAGCGGGAGTGTAATGGAGACCCAGTACTTC.

This rearrangement joins TRBV4-1 to TRBJ2-1; 9 nucleotides line up with TRBD1. The V and J ends lost 1 base and 9 bases, in that order; junction bases with no gene match: 4. Germline-derived CDR1 and CDR2 are MGHRA and YSYEKL. The CDR3 is 14 residues long. DNA for the CDR3: TGCGCCAGCAGCCAAGGGGACAGGGTGATTGAGCAGTTCTTC. As protein: CASSQGDRVIEQFF.

The genes are TRBV14 and TRBJ2-3; D might be TRBD1 (5 bases). Germline CDR1 and CDR2: SGHDN and FVKESK. The CDR3 runs 14 residues. Trimming left V 0 bases short and J 2 bases short, with 6 bases between. The DNA of the CDR3 is TGTGCCAGCAGCCAAGACAGGGACACAGATACGCAGTATTTT. The encoded protein is CASSQDRDTDTQYF. Supplemented by reference TRBV14 and TRBJ2-3, the full variable domain reads EAGVTQFPSHSVIEKGQTVTLRCDPISGHDNLYWYRRVMGKEIKFLLHFVKESKQDESGMPNNRFLAERTGGTYSTLKVQPAELEDSGVYFCASSQDRDTDTQYFGPGTRLTVL.

The rearrangement links TRBV7-9 to TRBJ1-6; unclear D gene. CDR1 and CDR2 (germline): SEHNR, FQNEAQ (reference sequence). The V gene lost 1 base and the J gene lost 3 bases, with 7 bases spanning the gap. This CDR3 spans 15 amino acids. The CDR3 DNA reads as TGTGCCAGCAGCTTAGACAGTCTCTATAATTCACCCCTCCACTTT. Its protein product is CASSLDSLYNSPLHF.

In this sample, this clone turned up a few times. This chain joins TRBV10-3 and TRBJ2-2; TRBD1 aligns across 9 bases. CDR1 and CDR2 from the germline V gene are ENHRY and SYGVKD. V lost 9 bases, J lost 4 bases, and 12 bases stayed unmatched. This CDR3 contains 16 residues. In DNA, the CDR3 is TGTGCCATTTATCCAGGACAGGGGCTACCCACCGGGGAGCTGTTTTTT. As protein: CAIYPGQGLPTGELFF.

The table lists this clone with a few counts. This chain links TRBV2 with TRBJ1-2; 7 bases agree with TRBD1. The ends lost 6 bases at V and 6 bases at J; junction bases unmatched: 4. This CDR3 has 12 residues. Germline loops: CDR1 SNHLY, CDR2 FYNNEI. CDR3 DNA: TGTGCCAGCAGATATGGACAGGATGGCTACACCTTC. Translated: CASRYGQDGYTF.

This clone was counted between two and nine times. The chain is built from TRBV29-1 and TRBJ2-7; D gene unclear. V was cut by 4 bases and J by 2 bases, with 12 bases left in between. The CDR3 is 13 amino acids. The germline CDR1 and CDR2 sequences are SQVTM and ANQGSEA. CDR3 region: CSVASGFTYEQYF. DNA of the CDR3: TGCAGCGTTGCGTCCGGATTTACCTACGAGCAGTACTTC.

The chain carries TRBV10-2 and TRBJ2-5, with 8 bases fitting TRBD2. Germline CDR1 reads WSHSY; CDR2 reads SAAADI. Trimming cost V 11 bases and J 1 base; bases outside gene matches: 9. CDR3 length: 14 residues. In DNA, the CDR3 is TGCGCCCTCGCGCCGGGGACTAGCCAAGAGACCCAGTACTTC. As protein: CALAPGTSQETQYF.

This clone has only a few counts. CDR3 amino acids: CASSKVRINQPQHF. CDR3 DNA: TGTGCCAGCAGCAAAGTTCGTATCAATCAGCCCCAGCATTTT. This chain links TRBV21-1 with TRBJ1-5. TRBV21-1 is tagged as a pseudogene. The CDR3 contains 14 residues.

This clone has a handful of counts. The genes are TRBV5-1 and TRBJ2-7; tentatively, D is TRBD1 or TRBD2 (5 bases each). V lost 4 bases, J lost 5 bases, and 16 bases lay in between. Germline values: CDR1 SGHRS, CDR2 YFSETQ. CDR3 length: 14 residues. The CDR3 reads CASSLGTLGNEQYF. The DNA of the CDR3 is TGCGCCAGCAGCCTAGGGACCCTTGGGAACGAGCAGTACTTC.

This clone has only a few counts. The rearrangement uses TRBV7-2 and TRBJ2-1; D may be TRBD1 or TRBD2 (5 bases each). This CDR3 is 15 amino acids long. Germline-derived CDR1 and CDR2 are SGHTA and FQGNSA. The V end was cut by 6 bases, the J end by 5 bases, with 17 bases between. The CDR3 sequence is CASRQPGTGNNEQFF. CDR3 in DNA: TGTGCCAGCAGACAACCCGGGACGGGCAACAATGAGCAGTTCTTC. The variable domain in full, completed from reference TRBV7-2 and TRBJ2-1, reads GAGVSQSPSNKVTEKGKDVELRCDPISGHTALYWYRQSLGQGLEFLIYFQGNSAPDKSGLPSDRFSAERTGGSVSTLTIQRTQQEDSAVYLCASRQPGTGNNEQFFGPGTRLTVL.

This clone appeared a few times. With only one base between it and a far larger clone, this is likely a read error. The V gene is TRBV7-2, the J gene TRBJ2-1; D gene uncertain. The CDR3 is 11 amino acids. CDR1 and CDR2 from the germline V gene are SGHTA and FQGNSA. The V and J ends lost 8 bases and 6 bases respectively, with 8 bases between them. The CDR3 region has the DNA TGTGCCAGCTCGGAGTGCAATGAGCAGTTCTTC. Its protein is CASSECNEQFF.

This clone was counted ten times or more. CDR3 sequence (DNA): TGCGCCAGCAACCCGGACGGAGCCAAAAACATTCAGTACTTC. Its translation: CASNPDGAKNIQYF. This chain connects TRBV5-1 to TRBJ2-4; the D is unclear. The germline V gene encodes CDR1 SGHRS and CDR2 YFSETQ. Trimming cost V 6 bases and J 0 bases, with 10 bases left between them. The CDR3 length is 14 residues.

This clone showed up just a few times. The chain has TRBV7-2 and TRBJ2-5; a weak D match, TRBD1 (6 bases). Germline loops: CDR1 SGHTA, CDR2 FQGNSA. V lost 5 bases and J lost 1, with 11 bases in between. There are 14 residues in the CDR3. The CDR3 DNA reads as TGTGCCAGCAGCACTGGACAGACCCAAGAGACCCAGTACTTC. It yields the protein CASSTGQTQETQYF.

This clone was detected ten times or more. The chain combines TRBV7-9 with TRBJ2-1; TRBD1 is a possible D gene (6 bases). The CDR3 loop spans 13 amino acids. CDR1 is SEHNR, CDR2 FQNEAQ, per germline (reference sequence). The V end lost 3 bases, the J end lost 7 bases, and 10 bases lay between the germline ends. CDR3 sequence (DNA): TGTGCCAGCAGCTTGCAACAGGGAAATGAGCAGTTCTTC. It codes for CASSLQQGNEQFF. The variable domain in full, with the rest retrieved from reference TRBV7-9 and TRBJ2-1, is DTGVSQNPRHKITKRGQNVTFRCDPISEHNRLYWYRQTLGQGPEFLTYFQNEAQLEKSRLLSDRFSAERPKGSFSTLEIQRTEQGDSAMYLCASSLQQGNEQFFGPGTRLTVL.